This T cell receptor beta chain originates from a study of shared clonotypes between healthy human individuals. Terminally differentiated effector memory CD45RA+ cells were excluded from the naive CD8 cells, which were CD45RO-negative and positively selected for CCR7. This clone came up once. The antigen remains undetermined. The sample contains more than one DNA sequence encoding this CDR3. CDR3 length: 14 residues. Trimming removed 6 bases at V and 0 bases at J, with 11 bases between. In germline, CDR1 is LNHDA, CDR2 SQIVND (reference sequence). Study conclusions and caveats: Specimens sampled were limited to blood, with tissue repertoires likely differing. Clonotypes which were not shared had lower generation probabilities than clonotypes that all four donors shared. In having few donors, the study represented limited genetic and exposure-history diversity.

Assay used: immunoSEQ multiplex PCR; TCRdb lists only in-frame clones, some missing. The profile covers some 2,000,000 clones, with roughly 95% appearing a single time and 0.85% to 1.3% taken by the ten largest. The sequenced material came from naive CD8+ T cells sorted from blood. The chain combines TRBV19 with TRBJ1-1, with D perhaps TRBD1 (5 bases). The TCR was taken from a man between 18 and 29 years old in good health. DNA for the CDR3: TGTGCCAGTAGCTCCGACAGCTTGAACACTGAAGCTTTCTTT. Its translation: CASSSDSLNTEAFF.